One and the same sample provided the 5 T cell receptor beta chains below, sequenced in a study of cytomegalovirus exposure and HLA in healthy donors. Use of 60 Vbeta and 13 Jbeta primers characterized the PCR. Some clones are missing from TCRdb's copy, which holds only in-frame ones; the method was immunoSEQ multiplex PCR. The record lists around 52,000 clones, of which the ten most abundant hold 11%. The sample comprised PBMCs. Source of these receptors: a woman in her fifties or sixties in good health and CMV-seropositive.

V gene TRBV7-2 combines with J gene TRBJ1-2; the D is unclear. The germline CDR1 and CDR2 sequences are SGHTA and FQGNSA. The ends were cut back, 5 bases at V and 5 bases at J, with 9 bases in the middle. This CDR3 region has 12 residues. The CDR3 DNA follows: TGTGCCAGCAGCCCCGACTTATATGGCTACACCTTC. This translates into CASSPDLYGYTF.

V and J are TRBV7-9 and TRBJ2-7; maybe TRBD2 (6 bases). The V and J ends lost 1 base and 4 bases respectively, with 14 bases between them. Germline CDR1 SEHNR, CDR2 FQNEAQ (reference sequence). CDR3 length equals 15 residues. CDR3 region: CASSLDSSGAYEQYF. The CDR3 nucleotides read TGTGCCAGCAGCTTAGATTCCTCGGGAGCGTACGAGCAGTACTTC.

The rearrangement uses TRBV7-9 and TRBJ2-7, with 10 bases matching TRBD2. Per the germline V gene, CDR1 is SEHNR and CDR2 is FQNEAQ (reference sequence). The junction had 1 base not matched to a gene; V was cut back by 3 bases and J by 2 bases. The CDR3 is made up of 14 amino acids. The CDR3 here is CASSLTSGPYEQYF. The CDR3 nucleotides are TGTGCCAGCAGCTTGACTAGCGGGCCCTACGAGCAGTACTTC. Together with reference TRBV7-9 and TRBJ2-7, the CDR3 gives the full variable domain: DTGVSQNPRHKITKRGQNVTFRCDPISEHNRLYWYRQTLGQGPEFLTYFQNEAQLEKSRLLSDRFSAERPKGSFSTLEIQRTEQGDSAMYLCASSLTSGPYEQYFGPGTRLTVT.

To note about this clone: No conserved phenylalanine or tryptophan is present at the end of the CDR3, so a read error is the likely explanation. The DNA is omitted, as the CDR3 cannot be located on it reliably, and the CDR3 follows TCRdb's listing. This chain joins TRBV2 and TRBJ2-7; the table's D call of TRBD1 was not tested on the DNA. The CDR3 extends over 9 residues, inclusive of both ends. Germline V gene lookup returns CDR1 SNHLY and CDR2 FYNNEI. The CDR3 loop reads CATGDRWSI.

The V and J genes are TRBV28 and TRBJ1-1; the D gene is possibly TRBD1 (6 bases). V lost 5 bases and J 8 bases, leaving 12 bases between the germline ends. The CDR3 covers 12 residues. CDR1 and CDR2 from the germline V gene are MDHEN and SYDVKM. CDR3 in DNA: TGTGCCAGCAGTCCCGGGGGGCGGGAAGCTTTCTTT. This sequence encodes CASSPGGREAFF.